The 8 T cell receptor delta chains in this list originate from one sample, sequenced in a study of gamma-delta T cells after stem cell transplantation. TCRdb processed the RT-PCR reads again with the CATT caller. Found here are almost 3,000 delta-chain clones, just over 2.5% of them singletons; the top ten hold more than 25%. The sample comprised gamma-delta T cells. The origin of the receptors is a human donor. It is not recorded whose cells these are; they may come from a transplant donor.

This clone was seen a handful of times. This likely stems from a read error, as it lies one base from a far larger clone. The V and J genes are TRDV2 and TRDJ1, with D perhaps matching TRDD2 or TRDD3 (5 bases each). Germline values: CDR1 GEAIGNYY, CDR2 EKD. The CDR3 totals 22 residues. V was cut by 3 bases and J by 0 bases, with 34 bases left in between. The CDR3 protein is CACDPLPNLLGRTLGDTDKLIF. The CDR3 region has the DNA TGTGCCTGTGACCCGCTTCCAAATCTGCTGGGTCGAACCCTTGGGGACACCGATAAACTCATCTTT.

This clone was seen more than once but under ten times. Given a far larger clone just one base away, this is likely a sequencing read error. CDR3 DNA sequence: TGTGCCTGTGGCATTCTGGGGGATACGCGGGACCGCAAGGACGTTTACACCGATAAACTCATCTTT. Translating gives CACGILGDTRDRKDVYTDKLIF. The rearrangement links TRDV2 to TRDJ1; TRDD3 matches at 12 bases. CDR3 size: 22 residues. V lost 5 bases, J lost 0 bases, and 24 bases stayed unmatched. The germline V gene encodes CDR1 GEAIGNYY and CDR2 EKD.

This clone turned up a few times. TCRdb records a much larger clone's protein for this DNA, with a difference at residue 7 that likely arises from a read error; the protein given is the translation of the DNA. The chain uses TRDV2 and TRDJ1; TRDD3 agrees at 9 bases. J lost 4 bases, V lost 6 bases, and 14 bases had no gene match. The CDR3 is made up of 16 amino acids. Germline lookup yields CDR1 GEAIGNYY and CDR2 EKD. The CDR3 sequence is CACYSIIGGYVDKLIF. Here the CDR3 DNA reads TGTGCCTGTTATTCGATTATTGGGGGATATGTCGATAAACTCATCTTT.

This clone is medium-sized within its sample. A read error likely explains this, since a far larger clone differs by one base. Other DNA sequences in the sample encode the same CDR3. This chain links TRDV2 with TRDJ1; TRDD3 agrees at 8 bases. Trimming at V came to 1 base and at J to 4 bases, leaving 1 base not matched to a gene. The CDR3 extends over 13 amino acids. Germline CDR1 is GEAIGNYY and CDR2 is EKD. CDR3 sequence (DNA): TGTGCCTGTGACACTTGGGGGATCGATAAACTCATCTTT. Protein: CACDTWGIDKLIF.

This clone is deemed medium-sized. A far larger clone is only one base removed, so a read error is likely. Within the sample, other DNA sequences also encode this same CDR3. This chain connects TRDV2 to TRDJ1; D is possibly TRDD2 (5 bases). The CDR3 sequence is 15 residues long. The germline V gene encodes CDR1 GEAIGNYY and CDR2 EKD. CDR3 residues: CACDTIGLHTDKLIF. CDR3 sequence (DNA): TGTGCCTGTGACACCATTGGCCTTCACACTGATAAACTCATCTTT.

Concerning this clone itself: A read error is the likely source, as a far larger clone sits one nucleotide away. Other DNA sequences in the same sample also yield this CDR3. The rearrangement uses TRDV2 and TRDJ1; 7 nucleotides match TRDD3. CDR1 is GEAIGNYY, CDR2 EKD, per germline. J gave up 0 bases and V 6 bases, and 9 bases lay outside the gene matches. This CDR3 has 15 amino acids. The CDR3 is CACFPLGGYTDKLIF. Here the CDR3 DNA reads TGTGCCTGTTTCCCCCTGGGGGGCTACACCGATAAACTCATCTTT.

This clone is judged medium-sized. The rearrangement links TRDV2 to TRDJ2; 8 bases line up with TRDD3. The CDR3 is 14 residues long. Germline CDR1 and CDR2: GEAIGNYY and EKD. J lost 6 bases, V lost 3 bases, and 5 bases had no gene match. The CDR3 bases are TGTGCCTGTGACCCCTGGGGGACCCCAGCACAACTCTTCTTT. Its translation: CACDPWGTPAQLFF.

Remarks on this clone: The protein recorded in TCRdb matches a much larger clone and deviates from this DNA's translation at residue 10, suggesting a read error; the protein here is obtained by translating the DNA. The V call is TRDV2, the J call TRDJ2, with 9 bases fitting TRDD3. The CDR3 consists of 16 residues. Germline V gene data show CDR1 as GEAIGNYY and CDR2 as EKD. V shed 2 bases, J shed 4 bases, and the junction held 7 bases outside the gene matches. Written as DNA, the CDR3 is TGTGCCTGTGACAGACTGGGGGACTCTTCGACAGCACAACTCTTCTTT. This encodes CACDRLGDSSTAQLFF.